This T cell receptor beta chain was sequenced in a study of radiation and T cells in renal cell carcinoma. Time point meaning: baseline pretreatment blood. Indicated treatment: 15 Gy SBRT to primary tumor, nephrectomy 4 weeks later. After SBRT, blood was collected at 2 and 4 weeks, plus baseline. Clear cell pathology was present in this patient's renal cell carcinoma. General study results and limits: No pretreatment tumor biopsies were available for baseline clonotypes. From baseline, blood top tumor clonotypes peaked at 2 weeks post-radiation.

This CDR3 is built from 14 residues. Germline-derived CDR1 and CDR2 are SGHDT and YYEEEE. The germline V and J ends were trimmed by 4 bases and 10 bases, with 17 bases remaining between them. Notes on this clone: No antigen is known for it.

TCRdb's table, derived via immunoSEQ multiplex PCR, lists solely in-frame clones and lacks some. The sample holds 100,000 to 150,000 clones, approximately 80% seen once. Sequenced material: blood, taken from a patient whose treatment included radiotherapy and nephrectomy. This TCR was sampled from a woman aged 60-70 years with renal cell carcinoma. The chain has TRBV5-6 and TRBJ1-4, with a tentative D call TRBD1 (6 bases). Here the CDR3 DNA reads TGTGCCAGCAGCGGAGCCAGGGGAGTGGTAAAACTGTTTTTT. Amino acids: CASSGARGVVKLFF.